This is a list of T cell receptor beta chains from one sample in a study of blood T cell repertoires in COVID-19. The protocol was immunoSEQ multiplex PCR, while the TCRdb copy is restricted to in-frame clones and leaves out a portion. The data show 200,000 or so clones, approximately 79% seen once. The sample was peripheral blood. The origin of the receptors is a man aged 25-45 years with active or convalescent COVID-19. CDR3s include the opening cysteine and the closing phenylalanine or tryptophan. Each record gives: D gene, V gene, J gene, clone size, CDR3 protein, CDR3 DNA. A D gene is named only where the DNA matches it firmly. The size field is filled for only some rows; it gives once, few, many or a size class.

D gene: -; V gene: TRBV24-1; J gene: TRBJ2-2; clone size: -; CDR3 protein: CATSDLNRADTGELFF; CDR3 DNA: TGTGCCACCAGTGATTTGAACAGGGCTGACACCGGGGAGCTGTTTTTT
D gene: -; V gene: TRBV28; J gene: TRBJ1-6; clone size: -; CDR3 protein: CASFRTSPKNSPLHF; CDR3 DNA: TGTGCCAGCTTCAGGACAAGTCCTAAAAATTCACCCCTCCACTTT
D gene: -; V gene: TRBV2; J gene: TRBJ2-2; clone size: -; CDR3 protein: CASSEVGGNTGELFF; CDR3 DNA: TGTGCCAGCAGTGAGGTGGGGGGGAACACCGGGGAGCTGTTTTTT
D gene: TRBD1; V gene: TRBV11-2; J gene: TRBJ2-5; clone size: -; CDR3 protein: CASSSPLKTGQGRETQYF; CDR3 DNA: TGTGCCAGCAGCTCCCCCCTAAAAACGGGACAGGGGCGTGAGACCCAGTACTTC
D gene: TRBD1; V gene: TRBV15; J gene: TRBJ1-1; clone size: -; CDR3 protein: CATSRTQGITEAFF; CDR3 DNA: TGTGCCACCAGCAGGACACAGGGGATCACTGAAGCTTTCTTT
D gene: TRBD2; V gene: TRBV3-1/TRBV3-2; J gene: TRBJ2-2; clone size: -; CDR3 protein: CASSLRLASTGELFF; CDR3 DNA: TGTGCCAGCAGCCTCCGACTAGCCTCCACCGGGGAGCTGTTTTTT
D gene: TRBD1; V gene: TRBV5-1; J gene: TRBJ2-3; clone size: -; CDR3 protein: CASSLGTGETDTQYF; CDR3 DNA: TGCGCCAGCAGCCTCGGGACAGGGGAGACAGATACGCAGTATTTT
D gene: -; V gene: TRBV9; J gene: TRBJ2-2; clone size: -; CDR3 protein: CASSVEPAGATGELFF; CDR3 DNA: TGTGCCAGCAGCGTAGAACCAGCGGGCGCCACCGGGGAGCTGTTTTTT
D gene: TRBD2; V gene: TRBV15; J gene: TRBJ2-2; clone size: -; CDR3 protein: CATSRTSTANTGELFF; CDR3 DNA: TGTGCCACCAGCAGGACTAGCACCGCGAACACCGGGGAGCTGTTTTTT
D gene: -; V gene: TRBV19; J gene: TRBJ1-1; clone size: few; CDR3 protein: CASTRRMNTEAFF; CDR3 DNA: TGTGCCAGTACTCGGCGGATGAACACTGAAGCTTTCTTT
D gene: TRBD2; V gene: TRBV28; J gene: TRBJ2-2; clone size: once; CDR3 protein: CASSSPPRGGGELFF; CDR3 DNA: TGTGCCAGCAGTTCCCCCCCCCGCGGGGGCGGGGAGCTGTTTTTT
D gene: TRBD1; V gene: TRBV4-1; J gene: TRBJ2-1; clone size: -; CDR3 protein: CASSQVHRGLYNEQFF; CDR3 DNA: TGCGCCAGCAGCCAAGTTCACAGGGGGCTCTACAATGAGCAGTTCTTC
D gene: -; V gene: TRBV27; J gene: TRBJ1-4; clone size: -; CDR3 protein: CASSPPWSSGKLFF; CDR3 DNA: TGTGCCAGCAGTCCCCCCTGGTCCTCCGGAAAACTGTTTTTT
D gene: TRBD2; V gene: TRBV4-2; J gene: TRBJ2-1; clone size: -; CDR3 protein: CASSQEAGVRGNEQFF; CDR3 DNA: TGTGCCAGCAGCCAAGAAGCGGGGGTTCGGGGTAATGAGCAGTTCTTC
D gene: TRBD1; V gene: TRBV10-3; J gene: TRBJ2-5; clone size: -; CDR3 protein: CAIRDREETQYF; CDR3 DNA: TGTGCCATCAGGGACAGGGAAGAGACCCAGTACTTC
D gene: -; V gene: TRBV28; J gene: TRBJ2-7; clone size: -; CDR3 protein: CASSPSFREPYEQYF; CDR3 DNA: TGTGCCAGCAGCCCGAGCTTCAGGGAACCCTACGAGCAGTACTTC
D gene: TRBD1; V gene: TRBV6-1; J gene: TRBJ1-1; clone size: -; CDR3 protein: CASSEAGTGNTEAFF; CDR3 DNA: TGTGCCAGCAGTGAAGCAGGGACAGGGAACACTGAAGCTTTCTTT
D gene: TRBD1; V gene: TRBV27; J gene: TRBJ1-2; clone size: once; CDR3 protein: CASSLSAGTGGYGYTF; CDR3 DNA: TGTGCCAGCAGTTTATCGGCCGGTACAGGGGGCTATGGCTACACCTTC
D gene: -; V gene: TRBV10-1; J gene: TRBJ1-1; clone size: -; CDR3 protein: CASSAQASTEAFF; CDR3 DNA: TGCGCCAGCAGTGCCCAAGCGAGCACTGAAGCTTTCTTT
D gene: -; V gene: TRBV7-2; J gene: TRBJ2-2; clone size: -; CDR3 protein: CASSLGPTGGELFF; CDR3 DNA: TGTGCCAGCAGCTTAGGTCCCACGGGGGGGGAGCTGTTTTTT
D gene: TRBD2; V gene: TRBV7-2; J gene: TRBJ2-1; clone size: -; CDR3 protein: CASSSPGGGRNEQFF; CDR3 DNA: TGTGCCAGCAGCTCCCCGGGGGGTGGACGCAATGAGCAGTTCTTC
D gene: TRBD1; V gene: TRBV7-2; J gene: TRBJ2-5; clone size: -; CDR3 protein: CASSLRQGARETQYF; CDR3 DNA: TGTGCCAGCAGCCTCAGACAGGGGGCACGAGAGACCCAGTACTTC
D gene: TRBD2; V gene: TRBV28; J gene: TRBJ2-1; clone size: few; CDR3 protein: CASSLMAGGYNEQFF; CDR3 DNA: TGTGCCAGCAGTTTAATGGCGGGGGGCTACAATGAGCAGTTCTTC
D gene: -; V gene: TRBV28; J gene: TRBJ1-4; clone size: -; CDR3 protein: CASSPGNEKLFF; CDR3 DNA: TGTGCCAGCAGTCCGGGGAATGAAAAACTGTTTTTT
D gene: TRBD2; V gene: TRBV5-8; J gene: TRBJ2-5; clone size: -; CDR3 protein: CASSFELAGLKETQYF; CDR3 DNA: TGTGCCAGCAGCTTCGAACTAGCGGGGCTAAAAGAGACCCAGTACTTC
D gene: TRBD2; V gene: TRBV27; J gene: TRBJ2-2; clone size: -; CDR3 protein: CASSWAGTSVSGELFF; CDR3 DNA: TGTGCCAGCAGCTGGGCCGGGACTAGCGTCTCCGGGGAGCTGTTTTTT
D gene: TRBD1; V gene: TRBV6-5; J gene: TRBJ1-5; clone size: -; CDR3 protein: CASSRQGYQPQHF; CDR3 DNA: TGTGCCAGCAGTCGACAGGGCTATCAGCCCCAGCATTTT
D gene: TRBD1; V gene: TRBV10-2; J gene: TRBJ2-5; clone size: -; CDR3 protein: CASKGEPWEQGGGETQYF; CDR3 DNA: TGCGCCAGCAAGGGGGAACCTTGGGAACAGGGGGGCGGGGAGACCCAGTACTTC